Listed below are T cell receptor beta chains from one sample, sequenced in a study of blood T cell repertoires in COVID-19. TCRdb's table, derived via immunoSEQ multiplex PCR, lists solely in-frame clones and lacks some. This table holds about 84,000 clones, 65% to 85% found once. The sequenced sample consisted of peripheral blood. These receptors were taken from a man older than 75 with active or convalescent COVID-19. Both conserved end residues are part of each CDR3. The D gene is left open where the match is weak. Not every row has a clone size; where given, it reads once, few, many or a size class.

size,D,V,J,DNA,CDR3
once,TRBD1,TRBV6-1,TRBJ1-2,TGTGCCAGCAGTGGACGGGGACAGGGGACTCTTGACTATGGCTACACCTTC,CASSGRGQGTLDYGYTF
-,TRBD1,TRBV30,TRBJ2-5,TGTGCCTGGAGGTCGACAGGGGGCCGGGAGACCCAGTACTTC,CAWRSTGGRETQYF
once,-,TRBV28,TRBJ1-6,TGTGCCAGCCATACCTGGGGGGTCCTCTCCTATAATTCACCCCTCCACTTT,CASHTWGVLSYNSPLHF
-,TRBD1,TRBV30,TRBJ1-4,TGTGCCTGGAGTGTTGGACAGGGGGCGCGTAATGAAAAACTGTTTTTT,CAWSVGQGARNEKLFF
-,TRBD2,TRBV2,TRBJ2-5,TGTGCCAGCAGTCCCAGAGCGGGAGGTCAAGAGACCCAGTACTTC,CASSPRAGGQETQYF
once,TRBD2,TRBV10-3,TRBJ2-3,TGTGCCATCAGCGTGGGACTAGCCTCCACAGATACGCAGTATTTT,CAISVGLASTDTQYF
-,-,TRBV21-1,TRBJ2-3,TGTGCCAGCAGCAAAAGGGGCAGCGAGTGGAGAGATACGCAGTATTTT,CASSKRGSEWRDTQYF
few,-,TRBV11-2,TRBJ1-2,TGTGCCAGCAGCTTAGGCGCGGGGGACTATGGCTACACCTTC,CASSLGAGDYGYTF
-,-,TRBV19,TRBJ1-1,TGTGCCAGTAGTACCACAGGGAACACTGAAGCTTTCTTT,CASSTTGNTEAFF
-,TRBD1,TRBV2,TRBJ1-5,TGTGCCAGCAACTACAGGGGGTGGGCGGAGCCCCAGCATTTT,CASNYRGWAEPQHF
-,TRBD2,TRBV7-3,TRBJ2-3,TGTGCCAGCAGCTTGGGACTATTGGATGGCACAGATACGCAGTATTTT,CASSLGLLDGTDTQYF
-,TRBD2,TRBV3-1/TRBV3-2,TRBJ2-2,TGTGCCAGCGGGACTAGCGGGAGCTCCGGGGAGCTGTTTTTT,CASGTSGSSGELFF
-,-,TRBV5-4,TRBJ1-5,TGTGCCAGCAGCCAAGGACTGGCAGGACCCCAGCATTTT,CASSQGLAGPQHF
-,-,TRBV3-1/TRBV3-2,TRBJ2-5,TGTGCCAGCAGCCAAGAGAATCGGCGGGCTAAAGAGACCCAGTACTTC,CASSQENRRAKETQYF
-,-,TRBV7-9,TRBJ2-2,TGTGCCAGCAGCTCGAGAACAGGAGCCGGGGAGCTGTTTTTT,CASSSRTGAGELFF
-,TRBD2,TRBV4-1,TRBJ2-7,TGCGCCAGCAGCCAAGGCGTAGCGGGAGGACAAGAGCAGTACTTC,CASSQGVAGGQEQYF
-,-,TRBV7-8,TRBJ2-1,TGTGCCAGTACACAGACAGGAACGAGCTCCTACAATGAGCAGTTCTTC,CASTQTGTSSYNEQFF
-,-,TRBV5-1,TRBJ1-5,TGCGCCAGCAGCCGAACACCTGAGGGTCAGCCCCAGCATTTT,CASSRTPEGQPQHF
-,TRBD2,TRBV9,TRBJ2-3,TGTGCCAGCAGCGTAGAGGTCCAGGGTTTTGAACGGCTAGCGGGAATGGGTAGCACAGATACGCAGTATTTT,CASSVEVQGFERLAGMGSTDTQYF
-,TRBD2,TRBV7-2,TRBJ2-3,TGTGCCAGCAGCCCCATAGCGGGGCTTGGCACAGATACGCAGTATTTT,CASSPIAGLGTDTQYF
-,TRBD1,TRBV18,TRBJ2-5,TGTGCCAGCTCACCAGGGACAGGGGACCGGGAGACCCAGTACTTC,CASSPGTGDRETQYF
-,-,TRBV9,TRBJ2-1,TGTGCCAGCAGCGTAGACCACAACAATGAGCAGTTCTTC,CASSVDHNNEQFF